The 20 T cell receptor beta chains reported below all come from one sample, sequenced in a study of shared clonotypes between healthy human individuals. CD45RO-negative, CCR7-positively selected cells formed the naive CD8 fraction, excluding terminally differentiated effector memory CD45RA+ cells. Clones were read by immunoSEQ multiplex PCR, and TCRdb kept only the in-frame ones, dropping some. The data contain about 2 million clones, roughly 95% of them singletons. What was sequenced was naive CD8+ T cells sorted from blood. The receptors shown here come from a man aged 18 to 30 in good health.

Comments on this clone: The same CDR3 can be traced to other DNA sequences in this sample. This chain links TRBV28 with TRBJ2-1; 13 positions match TRBD2. The CDR3 loop spans 14 amino acids. Trimming took 6 bases from V and 5 from J; bases not matched to a gene: 1. Germline loops: CDR1 MDHEN, CDR2 SYDVKM. CDR3 sequence: CASSGLAGDNEQFF. The CDR3, as DNA: TGTGCCAGCAGCGGACTAGCGGGGGACAATGAGCAGTTCTTC.

This clone has a handful of counts. This sequence joins TRBV29-1 and TRBJ2-3; the D is unclear. The V gene's germline CDR1 is SQVTM and CDR2 ANQGSEA. V lost 6 bases, J lost 0 bases, and 10 bases lay in between. The CDR3 sequence is 13 residues long. Here the CDR3 reads CSVYGPSTDTQYF. In DNA, the CDR3 is TGCAGCGTGTACGGGCCAAGCACAGATACGCAGTATTTT.

The rearrangement uses TRBV27 and TRBJ2-7; D unresolved. V was clipped by 4 bases and J by 6 bases, with 13 bases between them. The germline V gene has CDR1 MNHEY and CDR2 SMNVEV (reference sequence). CDR3 length: 13 residues. The chain's CDR3 is CASSSAYSVEQYF. CDR3 DNA sequence: TGTGCCAGCAGTTCGGCATACAGCGTCGAGCAGTACTTC.

The chain carries TRBV4-3 and TRBJ2-1, with TRBD1 as a possible D gene (5 bases). V was cut by 5 bases and J by 3 bases, with 11 bases left in between. Per the germline V gene, CDR1 is LGHNA and CDR2 is YSLEER. The CDR3 extends over 14 amino acids. In DNA, the CDR3 is TGCGCCAGCAGCTTTAGCAGGGACTACAATGAGCAGTTCTTC. Amino acids: CASSFSRDYNEQFF.

This clone occurred once. This chain links TRBV13 with TRBJ2-3, with D perhaps TRBD2 (5 bases). CDR3 length: 15 residues. Germline CDR1 is PRHDT and CDR2 is FYEKMQ (reference sequence). The V end was cut by 5 bases, the J end by 2 bases, with 14 bases between. CDR3: CASSGGGQTTDTQYF. In nucleotides, the CDR3 is TGTGCCAGCAGCGGAGGAGGCCAAACCACAGATACGCAGTATTTT.

Here the CDR3 DNA reads TGTGCCAGCACTCCTATGGGCACTTACTACGAGCAGTACTTC. Encoded protein: CASTPMGTYYEQYF. This chain uses TRBV28 with TRBJ2-7; D is undetermined. The CDR3 runs 14 residues. The ends were cut back, 7 bases at V and 3 bases at J, with 16 bases in the middle. Per the germline V gene, CDR1 is MDHEN and CDR2 is SYDVKM.

This chain connects TRBV28 to TRBJ2-6; no reliable D call. This CDR3 region has 16 residues. Germline V gives CDR1 MDHEN, CDR2 SYDVKM. Trimming cost V 2 bases and J 0 bases, with 8 bases left between them. The CDR3 spells CASSLSSTSGANVLTF. CDR3 DNA: TGTGCCAGCAGTTTAAGTAGTACCTCTGGGGCCAACGTCCTGACTTTC.

The genes are TRBV27 and TRBJ2-7, with unresolved D. This CDR3 contains 14 residues. The V gene lost 4 bases and the J gene lost 0 bases, with 10 bases spanning the gap. From germline, CDR1 is MNHEY and CDR2 SMNVEV (reference sequence). The CDR3 DNA follows: TGTGCCAGCAGTTCTCAGGTTAGCTCCTACGAGCAGTACTTC. Translating it yields CASSSQVSSYEQYF.

This chain joins TRBV11-2 and TRBJ2-5, with D possibly being TRBD1 (5 bases). The CDR3 extends over 14 amino acids. The germline V gene encodes CDR1 SGHAT and CDR2 FQNNGV. The V end lost 2 bases, the J end lost 5 bases, and 12 bases lay between the germline ends. The CDR3 sequence is CASSLSPGRETQYF. CDR3 bases: TGTGCCAGCAGCTTAAGTCCAGGGCGGGAGACCCAGTACTTC.

The chain recombines TRBV14 with TRBJ2-5; 10 nucleotides agree with TRBD1. V gave up 0 bases and J gave up 4 bases; unmatched junction bases: 8. This CDR3 is 17 amino acids long. CDR1 SGHDN and CDR2 FVKESK come from the germline V gene. CDR3 nucleotide sequence: TGTGCCAGCAGCCAAGATTGGGACAGGGGTGATAGAGAGACCCAGTACTTC. This encodes CASSQDWDRGDRETQYF.

The chain uses TRBV28 and TRBJ2-2; possible D gene TRBD2, 5 bases. Germline lookup yields CDR1 MDHEN and CDR2 SYDVKM. This CDR3 is 15 amino acids long. V lost 2 bases to trimming and J lost 5 bases, with 12 bases between them. CDR3 in DNA: TGTGCCAGCAGTTTAACGGGGATGAGGACCGGGGAGCTGTTTTTT. This encodes CASSLTGMRTGELFF.

V usage is TRBV7-2 and J usage is TRBJ2-1, with 16 bases matching TRBD2. Germline V gene sequence: CDR1 SGHTA, CDR2 FQGNSA. The CDR3 is 17 amino acids. V shed 5 bases, J shed 7 bases, and the junction held 8 bases outside the gene matches. In nucleotides, the CDR3 is TGTGCCAGCAGCCCTGGGACTAGCGGGGGGGCGTTTAATGAGCAGTTCTTC. This sequence encodes CASSPGTSGGAFNEQFF.

This clone was seen just once. The chain links TRBV4-1 to TRBJ1-5, with D hard to call. CDR1 MGHRA and CDR2 YSYEKL come from the germline V gene. The V gene lost 2 bases and the J gene lost 1 base, with 6 bases spanning the gap. The CDR3 is 14 amino acids. CDR3 coding DNA: TGCGCCAGCAGCCAACCCGACAGCAATCAGCCCCAGCATTTT. It codes for CASSQPDSNQPQHF.

This clone appeared a single time. This chain uses TRBV6-1 with TRBJ2-2; D unclear. The CDR3 loop spans 15 amino acids. Trimming took off 1 base at V and 3 bases at J, with 9 bases between the two ends. Germline values: CDR1 MNHNS, CDR2 SASEGT. This CDR3 is CASSEVNYYTGELFF. The DNA of the CDR3 is TGTGCCAGCAGTGAAGTAAACTACTACACCGGGGAGCTGTTTTTT.

J is TRBJ1-4 and V is TRBV6-5; D gene uncertain. Trimming pared 2 bases from V and 6 bases from J, leaving 10 bases between. The CDR3 runs 14 residues. Germline V gene lookup returns CDR1 MNHEY and CDR2 SVGAGI. The CDR3 spells CASSYGKGDEKLFF. Written as DNA, the CDR3 is TGTGCCAGCAGTTACGGCAAGGGCGATGAAAAACTGTTTTTT.

The gene calls are TRBV13 and TRBJ2-5; D is possibly TRBD1 (6 bases). Trimming cost V 5 bases and J 3 bases, with 13 bases left between them. Per the germline V gene, CDR1 is PRHDT and CDR2 is FYEKMQ (reference sequence). This CDR3 has 14 residues. CDR3 in amino acids: CASSRTDSKETQYF. The DNA for the CDR3 is TGTGCCAGCAGCAGGACGGACAGCAAAGAGACCCAGTACTTC.

Here the CDR3 reads CASSVHSYVNEQFF. The CDR3, as DNA: TGTGCCAGCAGCGTTCACTCCTACGTTAATGAGCAGTTCTTC. This chain connects TRBV9 to TRBJ2-1; D unresolved. This CDR3 is built from 14 residues. Trimming took 2 bases from V and 7 from J, leaving 13 bases between them. The V gene's germline CDR1 is SGDLS and CDR2 YYNGEE.

This clone was recorded a few times. This chain uses TRBV30 with TRBJ1-5; no reliable D call. The CDR3 runs to 12 residues. Germline-derived CDR1 and CDR2 are GTSNPN and SVGIG (reference sequence). V was clipped by 3 bases and J by 4 bases, with 7 bases between them. The CDR3 reads CAWSQVNQPQHF. Here the CDR3 DNA reads TGTGCCTGGAGCCAAGTTAATCAGCCCCAGCATTTT.

The rearrangement uses TRBV27 and TRBJ1-1; no clear D. Germline-derived CDR1 and CDR2 are MNHEY and SMNVEV (reference sequence). The CDR3 covers 17 residues. Trimming stripped 7 bases from V and 8 bases from J, with 29 bases between. The CDR3 DNA reads TGTGCCAGCATCTCAATCGCGCCAGGACCAAGAGGTAGCGAAGCTTTCTTT. Its translation is CASISIAPGPRGSEAFF.

A note on this clone: Other DNA sequences from this sample encode an identical CDR3 as well. The chain recombines TRBV4-1 with TRBJ2-5; D is perhaps TRBD1 (5 bases). From germline, CDR1 is MGHRA and CDR2 YSYEKL. The CDR3 runs to 14 residues. V lost 1 base to trimming and J lost 1 base, with 7 bases between them. Written as DNA, the CDR3 is TGCGCCAGCAGCCAAGGCACAGGCCAAGAGACCCAGTACTTC. Translating it yields CASSQGTGQETQYF.